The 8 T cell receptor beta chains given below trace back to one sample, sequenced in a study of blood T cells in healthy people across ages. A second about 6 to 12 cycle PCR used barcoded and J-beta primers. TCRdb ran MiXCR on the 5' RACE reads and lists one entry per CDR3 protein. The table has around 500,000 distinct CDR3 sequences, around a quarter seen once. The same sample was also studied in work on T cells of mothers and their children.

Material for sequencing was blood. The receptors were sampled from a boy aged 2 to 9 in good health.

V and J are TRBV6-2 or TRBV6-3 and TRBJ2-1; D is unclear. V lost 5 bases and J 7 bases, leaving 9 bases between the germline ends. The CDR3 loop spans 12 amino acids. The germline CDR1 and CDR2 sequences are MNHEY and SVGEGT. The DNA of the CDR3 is TGTGCCAGCAGTATCTGGATGAATGAGCAGTTCTTC. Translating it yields CASSIWMNEQFF.

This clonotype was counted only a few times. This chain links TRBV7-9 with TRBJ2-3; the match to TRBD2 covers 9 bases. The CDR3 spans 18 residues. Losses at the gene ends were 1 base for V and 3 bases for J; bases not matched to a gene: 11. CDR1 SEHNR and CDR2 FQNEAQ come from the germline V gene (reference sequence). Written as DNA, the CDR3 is TGTGCCAGCAGCTTAGGCGGCGGGAGGGCCCGAACTACAGATACGCAGTATTTT. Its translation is CASSLGGGRARTTDTQYF. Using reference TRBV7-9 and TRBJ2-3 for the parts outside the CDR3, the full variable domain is DTGVSQNPRHKITKRGQNVTFRCDPISEHNRLYWYRQTLGQGPEFLTYFQNEAQLEKSRLLSDRFSAERPKGSFSTLEIQRTEQGDSAMYLCASSLGGGRARTTDTQYFGPGTRLTVL.

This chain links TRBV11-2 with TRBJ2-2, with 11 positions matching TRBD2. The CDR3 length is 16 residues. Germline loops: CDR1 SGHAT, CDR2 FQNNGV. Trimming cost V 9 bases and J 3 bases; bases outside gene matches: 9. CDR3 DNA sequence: TGTGCCAGTAGTCCCGGGACTAGCGGTTACACCGGGGAGCTGTTTTTT. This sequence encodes CASSPGTSGYTGELFF.

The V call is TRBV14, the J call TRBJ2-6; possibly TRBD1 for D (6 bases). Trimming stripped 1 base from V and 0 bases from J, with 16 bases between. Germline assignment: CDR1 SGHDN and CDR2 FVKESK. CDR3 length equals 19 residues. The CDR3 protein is CASSQVSGAPLSGANVLTF. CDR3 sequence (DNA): TGTGCCAGCAGCCAAGTGTCAGGGGCCCCCCTCTCTGGGGCCAACGTCCTGACTTTC. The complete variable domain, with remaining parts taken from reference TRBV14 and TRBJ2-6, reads EAGVTQFPSHSVIEKGQTVTLRCDPISGHDNLYWYRRVMGKEIKFLLHFVKESKQDESGMPNNRFLAERTGGTYSTLKVQPAELEDSGVYFCASSQVSGAPLSGANVLTFGAGSRLTVL.

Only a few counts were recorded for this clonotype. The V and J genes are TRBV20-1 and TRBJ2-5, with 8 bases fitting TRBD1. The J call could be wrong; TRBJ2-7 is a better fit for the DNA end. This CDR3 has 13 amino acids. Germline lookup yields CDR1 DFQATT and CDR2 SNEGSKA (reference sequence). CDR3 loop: CSASGGVTYEQYF. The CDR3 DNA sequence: TGCAGTGCTTCAGGGGGCGTTACATACGAGCAGTACTTC.

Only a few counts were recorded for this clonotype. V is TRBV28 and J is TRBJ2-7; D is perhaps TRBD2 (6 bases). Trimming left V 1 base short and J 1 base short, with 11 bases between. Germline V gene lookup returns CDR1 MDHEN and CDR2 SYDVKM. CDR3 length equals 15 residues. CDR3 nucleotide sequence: TGTGCCAGCAGTTTATTTCCCCGGGGGTCCTACGAGCAGTACTTC. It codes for CASSLFPRGSYEQYF.

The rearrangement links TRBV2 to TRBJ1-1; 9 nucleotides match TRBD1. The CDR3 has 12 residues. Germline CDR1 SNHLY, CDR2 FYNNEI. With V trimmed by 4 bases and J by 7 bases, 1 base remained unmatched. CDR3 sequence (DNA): TGTGCCAGCAGTGTGGACAGGGGTGAAGCTTTCTTT. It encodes CASSVDRGEAFF.

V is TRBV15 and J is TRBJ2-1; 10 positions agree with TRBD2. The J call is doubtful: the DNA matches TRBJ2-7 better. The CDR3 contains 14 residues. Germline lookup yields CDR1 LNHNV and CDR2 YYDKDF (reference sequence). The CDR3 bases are TGTGCCACCAGCCCCGGGACTAGCGTGAGCGAGCAGTACTTC. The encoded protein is CATSPGTSVSEQYF.